One sample yielded the 24 T cell receptor beta chains listed below, sequenced in a study of T cell repertoires and Cas9 in healthy adults. Repertoires were generated with immunoSEQ multiplex PCR, while TCRdb's copy carries only in-frame clones and drops some. The sample consists of tens of thousands of clones, roughly 92% of them appearing once. The sequenced material came from CD4+ effector T cells (CD127+, CD25-, CD137-, CD154-) from PBMCs; culture status not recorded. Receptors originate from a human donor in good health.

This rearrangement joins TRBV6-1 to TRBJ2-7; D is possibly TRBD2 (6 bases). V was clipped by 8 bases and J by 5 bases, with 13 bases between them. Germline V gene data show CDR1 as MNHNS and CDR2 as SASEGT. The CDR3 has 12 residues. CDR3 nucleotide sequence: TGTGCCAGCCGGGACTCATCGCACGAGCAGTACTTC. It is translated as CASRDSSHEQYF.

This clone appeared once. The same CDR3 arises from other DNA sequences in this sample as well. V is TRBV23-1 and J is TRBJ2-7; D gene ambiguous. TRBV23-1 is known as an ORF, though its function is uncertain. This CDR3 has 16 amino acids. CDR3 residues: CASSQIGFRGIYEQYV. The CDR3 nucleotides read TGCGCTAGCAGTCAAATAGGATTCCGTGGAATCTACGAGCAGTACGTC.

The rearrangement links TRBV6-5 to TRBJ1-2; maybe TRBD1 (5 bases). The germline V gene encodes CDR1 MNHEY and CDR2 SVGAGI. Trimming cost V 4 bases and J 3 bases, with 9 bases left between them. CDR3 length equals 13 residues. Here the CDR3 DNA reads TGTGCCAGCAGTTTATCGGGGGACTATGGCTACACCTTC. Translation gives CASSLSGDYGYTF.

The table lists this clone with a count of one. The chain uses TRBV5-4 and TRBJ2-2, with 8 bases identical to TRBD1. Looked up from germline, CDR1 is SGHNT and CDR2 is YYREEE (reference sequence). The CDR3 consists of 17 residues. The V segment lost 4 bases and the J segment 4 bases; nucleotides outside the gene matches: 12. The CDR3 DNA reads as TGTGCCAGCAGCATGTTACTGGACAGGGTGGGCACCGGGGAGCTGTTTTTT. Translating it yields CASSMLLDRVGTGELFF. The entire variable domain, with the rest obtained from reference TRBV5-4 and TRBJ2-2, is as follows: ETGVTQSPTHLIKTRGQQVTLRCSSQSGHNTVSWYQQALGQGPQFIFQYYREEENGRGNFPPRFSGLQFPNYSSELNVNALELDDSALYLCASSMLLDRVGTGELFFGEGSRLTVL.

This chain connects TRBV19 to TRBJ1-1; a weak D match, TRBD1 (6 bases). Germline V CDR1 and CDR2: LNHDA, SQIVND (reference sequence). V lost 9 bases and J 5 bases, leaving 22 bases between the germline ends. This CDR3 has 15 amino acids. CDR3 in amino acids: CASRGGAGAGTEAFF. In DNA, the CDR3 is TGTGCCAGCCGGGGGGGCGCCGGGGCGGGAACTGAAGCTTTCTTT.

The gene calls are TRBV28 and TRBJ2-3; perhaps TRBD1 as D (6 bases). CDR1 MDHEN and CDR2 SYDVKM come from the germline V gene. Trimming stripped 6 bases from V and 4 bases from J, with 11 bases between. This CDR3 is built from 13 residues. The CDR3 loop reads CASRKTGPDTQYF. In DNA, the CDR3 is TGTGCCAGCAGAAAAACAGGGCCAGATACGCAGTATTTT. The whole variable domain, remainder taken from reference TRBV28 and TRBJ2-3, is DVKVTQSSRYLVKRTGEKVFLECVQDMDHENMFWYRQDPGLGLRLIYFSYDVKMKEKGDIPEGYSVSREKKERFSLILESASTNQTSMYLCASRKTGPDTQYFGPGTRLTVL.

V usage is TRBV7-8 and J usage is TRBJ2-2, with 13 bases matching TRBD2. Germline values: CDR1 SGHVS, CDR2 FQNEAQ. The CDR3 has 18 amino acids. J was trimmed by 6 bases and V by 1 base; bases with no gene match: 8. The CDR3 reads CASSLGRTSGRSPGELFF. DNA for the CDR3: TGTGCCAGCAGCTTAGGGAGGACTAGCGGGAGATCCCCCGGGGAGCTGTTTTTT.

The chain uses TRBV19 and TRBJ1-1; TRBD1 agrees at 7 bases. Germline V gene data show CDR1 as LNHDA and CDR2 as SQIVND (reference sequence). The junction had 7 bases not matched to a gene; V was cut back by 4 bases and J by 8 bases. This CDR3 contains 13 residues. The CDR3 region is CASSRNRGPEAFF. The CDR3 nucleotides read TGTGCCAGTAGTAGAAACAGGGGCCCCGAAGCTTTCTTT.

The V call is TRBV21-1, the J call TRBJ2-7; the table's TRBD2 call for D was not verified on the DNA. TRBV21-1 is a recognized pseudogene. CDR3 length: 12 residues. The CDR3 sequence: CASSPKRSSSNV. The CDR3 region has the DNA TGTGCCAGCAGCCCAAAAAGGTCTAGCAGTAACGTC.

In its sample, this clone was seen a few times. The chain is built from TRBV2 and TRBJ2-1, with TRBD2 matching over 7 bases. Germline-derived CDR1 and CDR2 are SNHLY and FYNNEI. This CDR3 is 15 amino acids long. V was clipped by 7 bases and J by 6 bases; unmatched bases: 12. CDR3 loop: CASTQGGGSGNEQFF. The CDR3 DNA reads as TGTGCCAGCACCCAAGGCGGGGGTAGCGGCAATGAGCAGTTCTTC.

This clone was seen once. The chain uses TRBV6-5 and TRBJ1-2, with D possibly matching TRBD1 (5 bases). The CDR3 consists of 13 residues. With 2 bases removed from V and 8 bases from J, the gap between germline ends came to 12 bases. Germline V lookup: CDR1 MNHEY, CDR2 SVGAGI. CDR3 sequence reads: CASSYGTGGGYTF. The DNA of the CDR3 is TGTGCCAGCAGTTACGGGACGGGAGGGGGCTACACCTTC.

The sample holds a few counts of this clone. The chain combines TRBV19 with TRBJ2-1; D is uncertain. Germline V CDR1 and CDR2: LNHDA, SQIVND (reference sequence). With 5 bases removed from V and 10 bases from J, the gap between germline ends came to 9 bases. The CDR3 loop spans 11 amino acids. The CDR3 region is CASSARLEQFF. CDR3 DNA sequence: TGTGCCAGTAGTGCCCGACTCGAGCAGTTCTTC.

The chain employs TRBV6-4 and TRBJ2-2; 11 positions match TRBD2. In germline, CDR1 is MRHNA, CDR2 SNTAGT. The CDR3 runs to 14 residues. J was trimmed by 3 bases and V by 6 bases; bases with no gene match: 0. The CDR3 loop is CASRLAGDTGELFF. The DNA for the CDR3 is TGTGCCAGCAGACTAGCGGGGGACACCGGGGAGCTGTTTTTT.

This rearrangement joins TRBV7-3 to TRBJ1-1, with D unclear. Germline V lookup: CDR1 SGHTA, CDR2 FQGTGA. The germline V and J ends were trimmed by 7 bases and 1 base, with 16 bases remaining between them. This CDR3 has 15 amino acids. The CDR3 here is CASTPTRVKNTEAFF. CDR3 coding DNA: TGTGCCAGCACCCCGACGCGTGTAAAGAACACTGAAGCTTTCTTT.

The V call is TRBV5-1, the J call TRBJ1-1, with D uncertain. The V gene's germline CDR1 is SGHRS and CDR2 YFSETQ. The CDR3 has 16 amino acids. Trimming pared 0 bases from V and 2 bases from J, leaving 14 bases between. CDR3 sequence (DNA): TGCGCCAGCAGCTTGGGGTCGGCAGCAACCAACACTGAAGCTTTCTTT. Protein: CASSLGSAATNTEAFF.

This clone appeared once. V is TRBV19 and J is TRBJ2-2, with 9 bases fitting TRBD1. Germline-derived CDR1 and CDR2 are LNHDA and SQIVND (reference sequence). The CDR3 consists of 15 residues. Germline trimming cut 7 bases from V and 5 bases from J; bases unmatched to any gene: 8. This CDR3 reads CASTPGDRVTGELFF. In nucleotides, the CDR3 is TGTGCCAGTACCCCTGGGGACAGGGTGACCGGGGAGCTGTTTTTT.

A note on this clone: This specimen includes other DNA sequences encoding the same CDR3. The chain recombines TRBV28 with TRBJ1-1; D is ambiguous. Deletions cut 4 bases from V and 0 bases from J, with 6 bases between. Germline V gene sequence: CDR1 MDHEN, CDR2 SYDVKM. The CDR3 consists of 13 residues. The CDR3 DNA reads as TGTGCCAGCAGTTCCCCCTTGAACACTGAAGCTTTCTTT. This codes for CASSSPLNTEAFF.

This clone has just a few counts. This chain uses TRBV6-6 with TRBJ2-3, with a weak D call TRBD1 (6 bases). From germline, CDR1 is MNHNY and CDR2 SVGAGI (reference sequence). V lost 4 bases to trimming and J lost 4 bases, with 15 bases between them. CDR3 length: 15 residues. CDR3 bases: TGTGCCAGCAGTTCGAGGAACAGGGCCCCAGATACGCAGTATTTT. Translation: CASSSRNRAPDTQYF.

V is TRBV11-3 and J is TRBJ1-5; D may be TRBD1 (6 bases). The CDR3 contains 13 residues. CDR1 and CDR2 (germline): SGHNT, YENEEA. V lost 4 bases and J 4 bases, leaving 8 bases between the germline ends. The CDR3 is CASSSDRNQPQHF. In nucleotides, the CDR3 is TGTGCCAGCAGCTCGGACAGAAATCAGCCCCAGCATTTT.

This clone was seen more than once but under ten times. This sequence joins TRBV5-6 and TRBJ2-3; 8 nucleotides match TRBD2. Trimming removed 2 bases from V and 2 bases from J; junction bases left unmatched: 4. Looked up from germline, CDR1 is SGHDT and CDR2 is YYEEEE. The CDR3 totals 15 residues. CDR3 DNA sequence: TGTGCCAGCAGCTTCTTAGCGGGGTCCACAGATACGCAGTATTTT. Its translation: CASSFLAGSTDTQYF.

This clone was counted between two and nine times. The V and J genes are TRBV4-3 and TRBJ2-2; possibly TRBD2 for D (7 bases). The V end lost 4 bases, the J end lost 3 bases, and 18 bases lay between the germline ends. This CDR3 comprises 17 residues. Germline-derived CDR1 and CDR2 are LGHNA and YSLEER. Here the CDR3 DNA reads TGCGCCAGCAGCCCCCAGATTGGGGGGGGCGACACCGGGGAGCTGTTTTTT. Residues: CASSPQIGGGDTGELFF.

The chain links TRBV18 to TRBJ2-1; TRBD2 agrees at 12 bases. Germline CDR1 and CDR2: KGHSH and LQKENI. The CDR3 contains 14 residues. V dropped 2 bases and J dropped 10; count of bases not matched to a gene: 3. The CDR3 DNA reads TGTGCCAGCTCACCAGGACTAGCGGGGTGGGAGCAGTTCTTC. Its translation: CASSPGLAGWEQFF.

This clone was observed a single time. J is TRBJ2-1 and V is TRBV27; 9 bases line up with TRBD2. Trimming removed 8 bases from V and 4 bases from J; junction bases left unmatched: 6. Germline values: CDR1 MNHEY, CDR2 SMNVEV (reference sequence). The CDR3 covers 14 residues. The CDR3 sequence is CASRAGGLYNEQFF. DNA of the CDR3: TGTGCCAGCCGAGCGGGGGGACTATACAATGAGCAGTTCTTC.

This chain uses TRBV6-5 with TRBJ1-2; D ambiguous. Deletions cut 5 bases from V and 2 bases from J, with 9 bases between. The CDR3 runs 13 residues. Germline V gives CDR1 MNHEY, CDR2 SVGAGI. CDR3 in DNA: TGTGCCAGCAGTAACCGGGTCAACTATGGCTACACCTTC. Protein product: CASSNRVNYGYTF.